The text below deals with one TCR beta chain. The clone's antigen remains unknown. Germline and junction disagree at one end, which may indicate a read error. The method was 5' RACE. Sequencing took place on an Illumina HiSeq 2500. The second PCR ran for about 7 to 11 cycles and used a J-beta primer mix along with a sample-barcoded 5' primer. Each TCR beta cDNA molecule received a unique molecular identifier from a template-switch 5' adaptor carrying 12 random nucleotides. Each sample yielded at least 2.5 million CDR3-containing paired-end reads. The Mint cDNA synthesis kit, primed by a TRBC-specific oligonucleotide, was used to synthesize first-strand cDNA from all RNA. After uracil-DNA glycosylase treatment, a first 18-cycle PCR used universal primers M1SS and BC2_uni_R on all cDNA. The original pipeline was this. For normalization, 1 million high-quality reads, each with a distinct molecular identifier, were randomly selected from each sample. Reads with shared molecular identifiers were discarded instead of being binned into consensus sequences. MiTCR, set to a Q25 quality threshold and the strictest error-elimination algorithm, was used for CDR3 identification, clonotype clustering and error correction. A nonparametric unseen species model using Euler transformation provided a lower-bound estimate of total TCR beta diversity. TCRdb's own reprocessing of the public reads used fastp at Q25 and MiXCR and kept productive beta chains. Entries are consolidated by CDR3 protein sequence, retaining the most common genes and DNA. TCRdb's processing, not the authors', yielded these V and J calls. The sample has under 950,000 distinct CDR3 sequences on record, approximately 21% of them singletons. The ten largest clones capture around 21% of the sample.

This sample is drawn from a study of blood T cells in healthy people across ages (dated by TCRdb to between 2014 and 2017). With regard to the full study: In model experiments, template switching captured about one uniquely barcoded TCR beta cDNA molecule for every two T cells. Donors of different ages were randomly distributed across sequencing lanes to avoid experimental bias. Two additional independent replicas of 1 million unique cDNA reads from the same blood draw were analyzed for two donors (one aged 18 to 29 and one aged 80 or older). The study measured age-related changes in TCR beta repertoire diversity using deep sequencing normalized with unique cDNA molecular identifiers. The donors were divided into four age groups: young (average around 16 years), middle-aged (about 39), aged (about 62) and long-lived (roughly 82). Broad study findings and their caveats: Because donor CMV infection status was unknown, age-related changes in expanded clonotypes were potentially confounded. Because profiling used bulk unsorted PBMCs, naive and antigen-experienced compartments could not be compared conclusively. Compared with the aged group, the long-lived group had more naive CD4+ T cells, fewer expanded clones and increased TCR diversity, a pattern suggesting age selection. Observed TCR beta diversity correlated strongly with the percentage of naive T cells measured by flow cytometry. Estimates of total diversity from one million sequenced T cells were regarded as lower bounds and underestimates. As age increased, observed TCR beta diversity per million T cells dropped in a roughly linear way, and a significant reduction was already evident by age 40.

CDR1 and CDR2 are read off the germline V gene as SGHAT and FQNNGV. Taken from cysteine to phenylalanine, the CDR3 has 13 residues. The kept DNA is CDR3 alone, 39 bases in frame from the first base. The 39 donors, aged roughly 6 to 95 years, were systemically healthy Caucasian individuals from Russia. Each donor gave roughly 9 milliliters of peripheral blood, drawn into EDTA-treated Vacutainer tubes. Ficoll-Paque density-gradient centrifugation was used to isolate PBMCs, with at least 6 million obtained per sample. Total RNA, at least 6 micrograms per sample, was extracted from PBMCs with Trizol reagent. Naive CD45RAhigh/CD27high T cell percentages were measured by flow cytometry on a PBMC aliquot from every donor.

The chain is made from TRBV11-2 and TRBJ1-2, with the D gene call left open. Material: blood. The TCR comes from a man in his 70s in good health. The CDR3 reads CASSKLADAGCTF. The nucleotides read TGTGCCAGCTCGAAACTGGCGGACGCTGGCTGCACCTTC.